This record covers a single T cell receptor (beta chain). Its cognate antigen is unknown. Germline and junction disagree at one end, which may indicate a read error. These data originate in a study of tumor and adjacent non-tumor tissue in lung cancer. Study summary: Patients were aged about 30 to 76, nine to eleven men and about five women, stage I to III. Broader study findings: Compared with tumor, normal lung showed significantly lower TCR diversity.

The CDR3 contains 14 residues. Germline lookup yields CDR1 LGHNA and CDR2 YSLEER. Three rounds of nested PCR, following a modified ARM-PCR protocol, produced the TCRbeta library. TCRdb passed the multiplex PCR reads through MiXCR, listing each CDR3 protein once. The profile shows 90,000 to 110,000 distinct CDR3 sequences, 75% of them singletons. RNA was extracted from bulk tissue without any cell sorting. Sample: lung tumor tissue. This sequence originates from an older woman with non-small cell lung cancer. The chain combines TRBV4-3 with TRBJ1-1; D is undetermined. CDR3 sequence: CASSQDRRNTEAVF. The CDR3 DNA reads TGCGCCAGCAGCCAAGACAGGAGGAACACCGAAGCTGTCTTT.